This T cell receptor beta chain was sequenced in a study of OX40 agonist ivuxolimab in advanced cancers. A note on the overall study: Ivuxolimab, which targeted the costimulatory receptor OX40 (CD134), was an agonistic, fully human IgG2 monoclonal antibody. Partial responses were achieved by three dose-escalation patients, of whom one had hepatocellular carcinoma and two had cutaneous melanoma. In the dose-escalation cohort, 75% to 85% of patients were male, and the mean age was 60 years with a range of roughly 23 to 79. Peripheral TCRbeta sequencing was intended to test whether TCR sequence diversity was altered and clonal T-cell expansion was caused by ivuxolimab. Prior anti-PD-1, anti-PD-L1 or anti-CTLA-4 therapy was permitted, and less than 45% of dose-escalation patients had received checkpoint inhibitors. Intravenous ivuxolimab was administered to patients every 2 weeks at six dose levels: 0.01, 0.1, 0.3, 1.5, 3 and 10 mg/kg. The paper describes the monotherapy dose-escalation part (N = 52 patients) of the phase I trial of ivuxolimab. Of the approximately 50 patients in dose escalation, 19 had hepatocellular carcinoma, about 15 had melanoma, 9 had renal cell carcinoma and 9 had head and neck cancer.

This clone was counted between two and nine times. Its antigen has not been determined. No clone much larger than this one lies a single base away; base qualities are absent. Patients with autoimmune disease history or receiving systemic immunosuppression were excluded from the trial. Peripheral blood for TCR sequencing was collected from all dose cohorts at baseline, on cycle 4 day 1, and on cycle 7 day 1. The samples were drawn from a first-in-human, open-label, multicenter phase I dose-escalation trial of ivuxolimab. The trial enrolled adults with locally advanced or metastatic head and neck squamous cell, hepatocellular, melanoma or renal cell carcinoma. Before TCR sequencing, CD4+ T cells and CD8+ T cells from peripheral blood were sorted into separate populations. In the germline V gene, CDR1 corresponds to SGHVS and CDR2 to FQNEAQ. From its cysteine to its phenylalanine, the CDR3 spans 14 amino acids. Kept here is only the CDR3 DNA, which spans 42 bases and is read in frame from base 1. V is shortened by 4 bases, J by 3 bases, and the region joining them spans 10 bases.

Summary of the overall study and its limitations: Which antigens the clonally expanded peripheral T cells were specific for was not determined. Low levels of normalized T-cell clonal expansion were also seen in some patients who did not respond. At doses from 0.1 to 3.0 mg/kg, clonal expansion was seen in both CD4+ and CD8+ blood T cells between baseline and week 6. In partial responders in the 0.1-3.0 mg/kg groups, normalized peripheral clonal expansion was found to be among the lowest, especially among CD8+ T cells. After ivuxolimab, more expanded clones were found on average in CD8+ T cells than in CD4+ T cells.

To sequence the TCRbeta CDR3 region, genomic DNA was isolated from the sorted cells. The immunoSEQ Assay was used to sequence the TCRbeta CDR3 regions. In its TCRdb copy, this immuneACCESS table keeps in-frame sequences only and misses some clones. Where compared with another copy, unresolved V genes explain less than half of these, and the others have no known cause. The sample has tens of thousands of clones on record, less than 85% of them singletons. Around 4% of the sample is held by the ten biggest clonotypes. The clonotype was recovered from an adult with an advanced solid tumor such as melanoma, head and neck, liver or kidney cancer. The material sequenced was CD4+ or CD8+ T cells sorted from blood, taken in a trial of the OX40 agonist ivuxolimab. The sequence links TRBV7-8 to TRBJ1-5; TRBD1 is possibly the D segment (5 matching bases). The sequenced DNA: TGTGCCAGCAGCTGGGACGGTTACAATCAGCCCCAGCATTTT. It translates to CASSWDGYNQPQHF.